The clone carrying this T cell receptor (beta chain) was detected many times. Its antigen is as yet unknown. These data come from a study of cytomegalovirus exposure and HLA in healthy donors. Study background: The roughly 660 first-cohort repertoires shared a platform with the 130 or so validation repertoires, as reported in a later analysis.

Germline CDR1 SGHTA, CDR2 FQGTGA. V lost 2 bases to trimming and J lost 6 bases; unmatched junction nucleotides: 5. This CDR3 comprises 14 residues. Study-wide results and caveats: The authors enumerated over 150 TCR beta chains as linked to cytomegalovirus.

The donors were members of the roughly 120-subject validation cohort (separate from the roughly 700-subject first cohort). Assay: immunoSEQ multiplex PCR; the TCRdb copy retains only in-frame clones and omits some. The sample includes approximately 100,000 clones, roughly 86% of them seen just once. The sequenced sample was PBMCs. This TCR came from a woman between 18 and 29 years old in good health and CMV-seronegative. The V gene is TRBV7-3, the J gene TRBJ2-7; 9 nucleotides match TRBD1. The CDR3 loop reads CASSLLGQGSEQYF. CDR3 nucleotide sequence: TGTGCCAGCAGCTTACTGGGACAGGGTTCCGAGCAGTACTTC.